A single sample gave rise to the 10 T cell receptor beta chains below, sequenced in a study of T cell changes during pregnancy in multiple sclerosis. Libraries were prepared by immunoSEQ multiplex PCR; TCRdb keeps only in-frame clonotypes and omits some of them. The sample contains 100,000 to 140,000 clones, less than 95% of which appear only once. The material sequenced was peripheral blood, taken in the third trimester of pregnancy. The source of these receptors is a female donor in good health, enrolled as a control in a pregnancy study.

This clone has a single count. This chain joins TRBV11-3 and TRBJ2-1; D uncertain. The V end lost 2 bases, the J end lost 10 bases, and 12 bases lay between the germline ends. Looked up from germline, CDR1 is SGHNT and CDR2 is YENEEA. The CDR3 is 13 amino acids. The CDR3 DNA reads TGTGCCAGCAGCTTAAACTCGTACGGGGAGCAGTTCTTC. This encodes CASSLNSYGEQFF.

J is TRBJ1-5 and V is TRBV4-3, with D possibly TRBD1 on 5 matching bases. Germline assignment: CDR1 LGHNA and CDR2 YSLEER. The V gene lost 0 bases and the J gene lost 3 bases, with 9 bases spanning the gap. This CDR3 has 15 amino acids. CDR3 sequence (DNA): TGCGCCAGCAGCCAAGATCTACAGGTCAATCAGCCCCAGCATTTT. This codes for CASSQDLQVNQPQHF.

The chain is built from TRBV21-1 and TRBJ2-1; the table's D call of TRBD2 was not tested on the DNA. TRBV21-1 represents a pseudogene. The CDR3 extends over 17 amino acids. The CDR3 DNA reads as TGTGCCAGCAGCAAAGAGACGACTAGCGGGGGGGAGAATGAGCAGTTCTTC. Translated, it gives CASSKETTSGGENEQFF.

This clone was seen only once. The chain uses TRBV14 and TRBJ2-7, with 8 bases fitting TRBD2. Germline V gene sequence: CDR1 SGHDN, CDR2 FVKESK. The J segment lost 3 bases and the V segment lost 1 base, leaving 11 bases of the junction unmatched. This CDR3 has 17 amino acids. CDR3 region: CASSQAPGGGFLYEQYF. In DNA form, the CDR3 reads TGTGCCAGCAGCCAAGCCCCCGGGGGGGGGTTTCTCTACGAGCAGTACTTC.

The genes are TRBV4-1 and TRBJ1-1, with D unresolved. Per the germline V gene, CDR1 is MGHRA and CDR2 is YSYEKL. There are 16 residues in the CDR3. V gave up 2 bases and J gave up 1 base, with 14 bases separating them. The CDR3 DNA reads as TGCGCCAGCAGCCAACCCCCTCGTAGAGGGAACACTGAAGCTTTCTTT. Encoded protein: CASSQPPRRGNTEAFF.

The chain employs TRBV5-1 and TRBJ1-4; D ambiguous. Between the trimmed V and J ends, which lost 0 bases and 5 bases, there was a span of 11 bases. Germline lookup yields CDR1 SGHRS and CDR2 YFSETQ. The CDR3 has 15 residues. Written as DNA, the CDR3 is TGCGCCAGCAGCTTGGCCGGCGGGATGAATGAAAAACTGTTTTTT. Amino acids: CASSLAGGMNEKLFF.

The J gene is TRBJ1-1, the V gene TRBV18; D is ambiguous. Trimming shortened V by 3 bases and J by 6 bases, and 11 bases separated the two germline ends. The CDR3 consists of 13 residues. Germline V lookup: CDR1 KGHSH, CDR2 LQKENI. The CDR3 spells CASSPGRTAEAFF. In DNA form, the CDR3 reads TGTGCCAGCTCACCGGGGAGGACCGCTGAAGCTTTCTTT.

V gene TRBV4-1 combines with J gene TRBJ2-5; a weak D match, TRBD2 (6 bases). This CDR3 has 16 residues. V shed 3 bases and J shed 3 bases, with 17 bases lying between them. CDR1 is MGHRA and CDR2 is YSYEKL in the germline V gene. This CDR3 is CASSHPPGDPKETQYF. DNA of the CDR3: TGCGCCAGCAGCCATCCCCCGGGGGACCCTAAAGAGACCCAGTACTTC.

This clone has just one count. The chain is built from TRBV11-3 and TRBJ2-3, with a tentative D call TRBD1 (6 bases). The CDR3 covers 13 residues. The germline CDR1 and CDR2 sequences are SGHNT and YENEEA. V lost 1 base, J lost 8 bases, and 10 bases lay in between. CDR3 in amino acids: CASSLATGGTQYF. CDR3 DNA sequence: TGTGCCAGCAGCTTAGCGACAGGCGGTACGCAGTATTTT.

The gene calls are TRBV13 and TRBJ1-6; D remains ambiguous. This CDR3 contains 12 residues. Trimming stripped 5 bases from V and 10 bases from J, with 9 bases between. Germline V gene sequence: CDR1 PRHDT, CDR2 FYEKMQ (reference sequence). CDR3 DNA sequence: TGTGCCAGCAGCCTCGGGGTATCACCCCTCCACTTT. Translation gives CASSLGVSPLHF.